Following are 26 T cell receptor beta chains from one sample sequenced in a study of CD8+ T cells in alopecia areata. Following RNA extraction, reverse transcription yielded cDNA that acted as the sequencing template. Assay: immunoSEQ multiplex PCR; the TCRdb copy retains only in-frame clones and omits some. The sample contains fewer than 150,000 clones, around 64% of which appear only once. Sequencing was done on a sample of CD4+ T cells sorted from blood. The origin of the receptors is a human donor in good health.

This clone was found a few times. The chain carries TRBV4-1 and TRBJ1-2; weak D call: TRBD1 (5 bases). Deletions cut 4 bases from V and 7 bases from J, with 13 bases between. This CDR3 has 13 residues. The germline V gene encodes CDR1 MGHRA and CDR2 YSYEKL. The CDR3 DNA sequence: TGCGCCAGCAGCCGACTACAGGAGCCTGGCTACACCTTC. Encoded protein: CASSRLQEPGYTF.

V gene TRBV18 combines with J gene TRBJ1-1, with D possibly being TRBD1 (6 bases). Germline V gene data show CDR1 as KGHSH and CDR2 as LQKENI. This CDR3 has 11 amino acids. Between the trimmed V and J ends, which lost 2 bases and 8 bases, there was a span of 6 bases. This CDR3 is CASSPDREAFF. The CDR3 DNA sequence: TGTGCCAGCTCACCAGACAGGGAAGCTTTCTTT.

The chain couples TRBV4-1 to TRBJ1-5; tentatively, D is TRBD1 (5 bases). Per germline, CDR1 MGHRA and CDR2 YSYEKL. V was trimmed by 5 bases and J by 5 bases, leaving 19 bases between them. The CDR3 runs 16 residues. The CDR3 loop reads CASSRISDGGYQPQHF. Here the CDR3 DNA reads TGCGCCAGCAGCAGAATATCAGATGGGGGTTATCAGCCCCAGCATTTT.

The chain uses TRBV5-1 and TRBJ1-4; 9 bases are shared with TRBD1. The CDR3 totals 15 residues. CDR1 and CDR2 (germline): SGHRS, YFSETQ. V was pared by 4 bases and J by 8 bases, with 9 bases of the junction left unmatched. The CDR3: CASSGAGTGSEKLFF. The DNA for the CDR3 is TGCGCCAGCAGCGGTGCCGGGACAGGGTCAGAAAAACTGTTTTTT.

There are a few counts of this clone. The V gene is TRBV25-1, the J gene TRBJ2-7; a weak D match, TRBD2 (5 bases). This CDR3 comprises 13 residues. CDR1 and CDR2 (germline): MGHDK, SYGVNS. V was pared by 3 bases and J by 4 bases, with 10 bases between. The CDR3 DNA is TGTGCCAGCAGTGATCCGGGAAGGTACGAGCAGTACTTC. Protein sequence: CASSDPGRYEQYF.

V usage is TRBV25-1 and J usage is TRBJ1-3; D possibly corresponds to TRBD1 (5 bases). CDR3 length: 16 amino acids. V was clipped by 2 bases and J by 0 bases, with 11 bases between them. Germline V gene lookup returns CDR1 MGHDK and CDR2 SYGVNS. The CDR3 DNA follows: TGTGCCAGCAGTGAAGCCGGGGACTACTCTGGAAACACCATATATTTT. This translates into CASSEAGDYSGNTIYF. Looking up the rest from reference TRBV25-1 and TRBJ1-3 gives the full variable domain: EADIYQTPRYLVIGTGKKITLECSQTMGHDKMYWYQQDPGMELHLIHYSYGVNSTEKGDLSSESTVSRIRTEHFPLTLESARPSHTSQYLCASSEAGDYSGNTIYFGEGSWLTVV.

Comments on this clone: This specimen includes other DNA sequences encoding the same CDR3. The rearrangement joins TRBV5-1 to TRBJ2-5; D remains ambiguous. V lost 4 bases and J lost 5, with 12 bases in between. This CDR3 comprises 13 residues. The V gene's germline CDR1 is SGHRS and CDR2 YFSETQ. DNA of the CDR3: TGCGCCAGCAGCCTGGCCTTTGGGGAGACCCAGTACTTC. Translated: CASSLAFGETQYF. The whole variable domain, remainder taken from reference TRBV5-1 and TRBJ2-5, is KAGVTQTPRYLIKTRGQQVTLSCSPISGHRSVSWYQQTPGQGLQFLFEYFSETQRNKGNFPGRFSGRQFSNSRSEMNVSTLELGDSALYLCASSLAFGETQYFGPGTRLLVL.

Here the CDR3 reads CASSDQFNEQFF. DNA of the CDR3: TGTGCCAGCAGTGACCAGTTCAATGAGCAGTTCTTC. V gene TRBV6-5 combines with J gene TRBJ2-1; no definite D call. V gave up 5 bases and J gave up 6 bases, with 8 bases separating them. Germline CDR1 is MNHEY and CDR2 is SVGAGI. This CDR3 spans 12 amino acids.

The chain recombines TRBV6-5 with TRBJ1-2; no clear D. The CDR3 totals 13 residues. CDR1 and CDR2 from the germline V gene are MNHEY and SVGAGI. V was shortened by 7 bases and J by 8 bases, with 17 bases between the two germline ends. The CDR3 nucleotides are TGTGCCAGCACCTCCCCTGCGGAGTACGGCTACACCTTC. This sequence encodes CASTSPAEYGYTF.

The table lists this clone with a few counts. The V gene is TRBV30, the J gene TRBJ1-1, with 7 bases that match TRBD1. CDR3 length: 12 amino acids. Trimming cost V 8 bases and J 5 bases; bases outside gene matches: 8. The germline V gene has CDR1 GTSNPN and CDR2 SVGIG (reference sequence). The CDR3 nucleotides read TGTGCCAGCGACAGGGTGAGGACTGAAGCTTTCTTT. Amino acid sequence: CASDRVRTEAFF. The full variable domain, in which reference TRBV30 and TRBJ1-1 provide the parts outside the CDR3, is SQTIHQWPATLVQPVGSPLSLECTVEGTSNPNLYWYRQAAGRGLQLLFYSVGIGQISSEVPQNLSASRPQDRQFILSSKKLLLSDSGFYLCASDRVRTEAFFGQGTRLTVV.

The chain uses TRBV2 and TRBJ1-1, with D unresolved. Trimming removed 7 bases at V and 6 bases at J, with 9 bases between. CDR3 length equals 11 residues. Germline V CDR1 and CDR2: SNHLY, FYNNEI. The CDR3 loop is CASIRASEAFF. The CDR3 nucleotides are TGTGCCAGCATTAGGGCCTCTGAAGCTTTCTTT. Variable domain in full (rest from reference TRBV2 and TRBJ1-1): EPEVTQTPSHQVTQMGQEVILRCVPISNHLYFYWYRQILGQKVEFLVSFYNNEISEKSEIFDDQFSVERPDGSNFTLKIRSTKLEDSAMYFCASIRASEAFFGQGTRLTVV.

DNA of the CDR3: TGCGCCAGCTTGGATAGCGGGGGACAAGAGACCCAGTACTTC. Protein: CASLDSGGQETQYF. The rearrangement links TRBV10-1 to TRBJ2-5, with 9 bases that match TRBD2. V shed 8 bases and J 2 bases; nucleotides not matched to a gene: 6. The CDR3 is made up of 14 amino acids. Per germline, CDR1 WNHNN and CDR2 SYGVQD (reference sequence).

The chain is built from TRBV9 and TRBJ2-7; D uncertain. CDR3 length: 14 amino acids. Between the trimmed V and J ends, which lost 3 bases and 0 bases, there was a span of 10 bases. Looked up from germline, CDR1 is SGDLS and CDR2 is YYNGEE. This CDR3 is CASSADFFSYEQYF. The CDR3 coding sequence is TGTGCCAGCAGCGCCGATTTCTTCTCCTACGAGCAGTACTTC. Full variable domain (missing parts from reference TRBV9 and TRBJ2-7): DSGVTQTPKHLITATGQRVTLRCSPRSGDLSVYWYQQSLDQGLQFLIQYYNGEERAKGNILERFSAQQFPDLHSELNLSSLELGDSALYFCASSADFFSYEQYFGPGTRLTVT.

The chain joins TRBV30 to TRBJ2-2; TRBD1 agrees at 7 bases. This CDR3 has 15 residues. V lost 4 bases and J lost 1; bases outside the gene matches: 6. Germline CDR1 and CDR2: GTSNPN and SVGIG (reference sequence). The CDR3: CAWTRGQRNTGELFF. CDR3 DNA: TGTGCCTGGACCCGGGGACAGCGGAACACCGGGGAGCTGTTTTTT.

This rearrangement joins TRBV28 to TRBJ1-2; TRBD1 aligns across 7 bases. The CDR3 is 12 amino acids. Unmatched junction bases numbered 3, after V lost 8 bases and J lost 3 bases. Germline CDR1 and CDR2: MDHEN and SYDVKM. The CDR3 sequence is CASSDRDYGYTF. The CDR3 region has the DNA TGTGCCAGCTCCGACAGGGACTATGGCTACACCTTC.

The V and J genes are TRBV11-2 and TRBJ1-1; a possible D gene is TRBD1 (5 bases). Germline V gene data show CDR1 as SGHAT and CDR2 as FQNNGV. The CDR3 runs to 16 residues. The V end was cut by 7 bases, the J end by 1 base, with 19 bases between. The CDR3 region is CASIPGTVLGNTEAFF. In DNA form, the CDR3 reads TGTGCCAGCATCCCAGGGACCGTACTGGGGAACACTGAAGCTTTCTTT. Supplemented by reference TRBV11-2 and TRBJ1-1, the full variable domain reads EAGVAQSPRYKIIEKRQSVAFWCNPISGHATLYWYQQILGQGPKLLIQFQNNGVVDDSQLPKDRFSAERLKGVDSTLKIQPAKLEDSAVYLCASIPGTVLGNTEAFFGQGTRLTVV.

This chain links TRBV15 with TRBJ2-6; D not resolved. CDR1 and CDR2 (germline): LNHNV, YYDKDF (reference sequence). V was clipped by 1 base and J by 2 bases, with 9 bases between them. The CDR3 loop spans 16 amino acids. CDR3 amino acids: CATSRGGQTGANVLTF. The CDR3 DNA is TGTGCCACCAGCAGAGGGGGTCAAACTGGGGCCAACGTCCTGACTTTC.

V gene TRBV29-1 combines with J gene TRBJ2-7; TRBD2 might be the D (6 bases). Deletions cut 3 bases from V and 2 bases from J, with 14 bases between. Germline V gene data show CDR1 as SQVTM and CDR2 as ANQGSEA. This CDR3 comprises 14 residues. The CDR3 region is CSVDGTAGTYEQYF. CDR3 DNA: TGCAGCGTTGATGGGACGGCGGGAACCTACGAGCAGTACTTC.

The chain joins TRBV30 to TRBJ1-5, with D unresolved. Germline V lookup: CDR1 GTSNPN, CDR2 SVGIG (reference sequence). This CDR3 has 13 residues. Trimming took off 2 bases at V and 5 bases at J, with 10 bases between the two ends. CDR3 loop: CAWSPNIDQPQHF. In DNA form, the CDR3 reads TGTGCCTGGAGTCCAAATATCGATCAGCCCCAGCATTTT.

This chain connects TRBV5-1 to TRBJ2-5; TRBD2 matches 8 bases. Germline V gene data show CDR1 as SGHRS and CDR2 as YFSETQ. The CDR3 has 13 residues. V lost 4 bases, J lost 1 base, and 0 bases stayed unmatched. The CDR3 DNA reads TGCGCCAGCAGCGCGGGGGGCCAAGAGACCCAGTACTTC. Protein sequence: CASSAGGQETQYF.

For this clone: The conserved phenylalanine or tryptophan normally closing the CDR3 is absent here, so this likely arose from a read error. Because the CDR3's place on the DNA is in doubt, the DNA is left out and the CDR3 is given as listed by TCRdb. This chain joins TRBV30 and TRBJ1-1. The CDR3 is 9 residues long, ends included. Germline CDR1 is GTSNPN and CDR2 is SVGIG (reference sequence). The CDR3 loop reads CAWSEGRSG.

This chain links TRBV30 with TRBJ1-4, with D unresolved. The CDR3 has 13 residues. Germline V lookup: CDR1 GTSNPN, CDR2 SVGIG (reference sequence). The V and J ends lost 0 bases and 7 bases respectively, with 9 bases between them. The CDR3 region has the DNA TGTGCCTGGAGTGTCGGAGTAGGTGAAAAACTGTTTTTT. Amino acids: CAWSVGVGEKLFF. The whole variable domain, remainder taken from reference TRBV30 and TRBJ1-4, is SQTIHQWPATLVQPVGSPLSLECTVEGTSNPNLYWYRQAAGRGLQLLFYSVGIGQISSEVPQNLSASRPQDRQFILSSKKLLLSDSGFYLCAWSVGVGEKLFFGSGTQLSVL.

This chain links TRBV29-1 with TRBJ2-5, with D perhaps TRBD2 (6 bases). Trimming removed 5 bases at V and 5 bases at J, with 15 bases between. The CDR3 totals 13 residues. Germline V gene lookup returns CDR1 SQVTM and CDR2 ANQGSEA. The CDR3: CSVPKGRSETQYF. The CDR3 nucleotides are TGCAGCGTTCCTAAGGGGAGGAGCGAGACCCAGTACTTC.

The chain couples TRBV29-1 to TRBJ1-1, with D unclear. Germline lookup yields CDR1 SQVTM and CDR2 ANQGSEA. The CDR3 contains 12 residues. The V and J ends lost 6 bases and 8 bases respectively, with 16 bases between them. CDR3 bases: TGCAGCGTCCACCGAGAAGGGCAGGAAGCTTTCTTT. It encodes CSVHREGQEAFF.

The rearrangement joins TRBV2 to TRBJ2-1, with TRBD1 matching over 7 bases. Trimming at V came to 9 bases and at J to 5 bases, leaving 7 bases not matched to a gene. The CDR3 covers 13 residues. Germline loops: CDR1 SNHLY, CDR2 FYNNEI. The CDR3 nucleotides are TGTGCCAGTTACAGGGGTTTCAACAATGAGCAGTTCTTC. This translates into CASYRGFNNEQFF.

This clone was observed a few times. J is TRBJ2-5 and V is TRBV14, with no clear D. The CDR3 consists of 13 residues. V shed 2 bases and J shed 7 bases, with 11 bases lying between them. Germline V gene lookup returns CDR1 SGHDN and CDR2 FVKESK. CDR3 in DNA: TGTGCCAGCAGCCAACTATCGAAGGGGACCCAGTACTTC. Translation gives CASSQLSKGTQYF.